The 28 T cell receptor beta chains given below trace back to one sample, sequenced in a study of early T cells in non-severe SARS-CoV-2 infection. TCRdb re-called the 5' RACE reads through MiXCR, storing one row per CDR3 protein. The sample lists about 45,000 distinct CDR3 sequences, 11% seen once, with just over 20% in the top ten. Sample: whole blood. These receptors were collected from an adult who was a healthcare worker with PCR-confirmed SARS-CoV-2 infection or an uninfected control (not recorded which).

This clonotype showed up just a few times. This chain connects TRBV4-1 to TRBJ2-7; D gene unclear. The germline gives CDR1 MGHRA, CDR2 YSYEKL. Between the trimmed V and J ends, which lost 1 base and 4 bases, there was a span of 14 bases. This CDR3 contains 15 residues. This chain's CDR3 is CASSQVLLGFYEQYF. DNA for the CDR3: TGCGCCAGCAGCCAAGTCCTTTTGGGGTTTTACGAGCAGTACTTC.

The V and J genes are TRBV9 and TRBJ2-3; tentative D call: TRBD2 (6 bases). The CDR3 has 14 residues. V lost 4 bases to trimming and J lost 4 bases, with 13 bases between them. Germline V lookup: CDR1 SGDLS, CDR2 YYNGEE. Here the CDR3 DNA reads TGTGCCAGCAGCCAAGCCGGGAGCGCAGATACGCAGTATTTT. This translates into CASSQAGSADTQYF.

The chain links TRBV5-5 to TRBJ2-5; D ambiguous. CDR1 is SGHKS and CDR2 is YYEKEE in the germline V gene (reference sequence). V was shortened by 0 bases and J by 5 bases, with 14 bases between the two germline ends. CDR3 size: 15 residues. The CDR3 bases are TGTGCCAGCAGCTTGGTCCCCTACCTGGGCGAGACCCAGTACTTC. Amino acids: CASSLVPYLGETQYF.

This clonotype was seen just once. A much more abundant neighbour one base away suggests this may be a read error. The V call is TRBV19, the J call TRBJ2-3, with D perhaps given as TRBD1 or TRBD2 (5 bases each). V was cut by 8 bases and J by 2 bases, with 14 bases left in between. The length of the CDR3 is 14 residues. From germline, CDR1 is LNHDA and CDR2 SQIVND (reference sequence). The CDR3 sequence is CASGTGPVTDTQYF. In nucleotides, the CDR3 is TGTGCCAGTGGTACGGGACCCGTCACAGATACGCAGTATTTT.

At least ten counts were recorded for this clonotype. V gene TRBV24-1 combines with J gene TRBJ1-5; tentatively, D is TRBD1 (6 bases). The V gene's germline CDR1 is KGHDR and CDR2 SFDVKD. V was cut by 10 bases and J by 2 bases, with 11 bases left in between. The CDR3 has 13 residues. CDR3 DNA sequence: TGTGCCACTGGACAGCAAGGCAATCAGCCCCAGCATTTT. Translation gives CATGQQGNQPQHF.

This clonotype came up many times. The rearrangement links TRBV10-3 to TRBJ2-5; D is perhaps TRBD1 (6 bases). Trimming pared 9 bases from V and 4 bases from J, leaving 18 bases between. CDR3 length: 14 amino acids. CDR1 is ENHRY, CDR2 SYGVKD, per germline. CDR3 region: CAIQQPGERETQYF. The CDR3 DNA sequence: TGTGCCATTCAACAGCCAGGGGAGAGAGAGACCCAGTACTTC.

This sequence joins TRBV6-5 and TRBJ1-1; D uncertain. This CDR3 has 13 residues. V dropped 2 bases and J dropped 5 bases, with 9 bases sitting between them. Germline V gene sequence: CDR1 MNHEY, CDR2 SVGAGI. CDR3: CASSYMGDTEAFF. Here the CDR3 DNA reads TGTGCCAGCAGTTACATGGGTGATACTGAAGCTTTCTTT.

This clonotype was seen ten or more times. The rearrangement links TRBV28 to TRBJ2-5, with no clear D. Germline CDR1 MDHEN, CDR2 SYDVKM. This CDR3 has 14 residues. V lost 6 bases and J 1 base, leaving 12 bases between the germline ends. CDR3 region: CASSQLNTQETQYF. The DNA of the CDR3 is TGTGCCAGCAGCCAACTTAACACCCAAGAGACCCAGTACTTC.

This clonotype has ten or more counts. The rearrangement joins TRBV3-1 to TRBJ1-2; maybe TRBD1 (5 bases). The CDR3 has 11 residues. Germline V gene sequence: CDR1 LGHDT, CDR2 YNNKEL (reference sequence). The ends were cut back, 5 bases at V and 9 bases at J, with 10 bases in the middle. CDR3 coding DNA: TGTGCCAGCAGCTTACCGGGGCGCTACACCTTC. Translation: CASSLPGRYTF. The full variable domain, completed using reference TRBV3-1 and TRBJ1-2, is DTAVSQTPKYLVTQMGNDKSIKCEQNLGHDTMYWYKQDSKKFLKIMFSYNNKELIINETVPNRFSPKSPDKAHLNLHINSLELGDSAVYFCASSLPGRYTFGSGTRLTVV.

The chain carries TRBV6-4 and TRBJ2-1; 15 bases are shared with TRBD2. The ends lost 5 bases at V and 7 bases at J; junction bases unmatched: 6. Per germline, CDR1 MRHNA and CDR2 SNTAGT. This CDR3 contains 16 residues. DNA of the CDR3: TGTGCCAGCAGTCCTAATGGACTAGCGGGAGGGAATGAGCAGTTCTTC. It encodes CASSPNGLAGGNEQFF.

This clonotype was seen repeatedly, ten times or more. The rearrangement uses TRBV27 and TRBJ1-5; D possibly corresponds to TRBD1 (5 bases). V was cut by 1 base and J by 1 base, with 5 bases left in between. CDR1 is MNHEY and CDR2 is SMNVEV in the germline V gene (reference sequence). CDR3 length equals 14 residues. The CDR3: CASSLWGSNQPQHF. The CDR3 DNA reads TGTGCCAGCAGTTTATGGGGGAGCAATCAGCCCCAGCATTTT.

The sample holds a few counts of this clonotype. V usage is TRBV5-1 and J usage is TRBJ2-2; 9 bases are shared with TRBD2. There are 16 residues in the CDR3. Per the germline V gene, CDR1 is SGHRS and CDR2 is YFSETQ. V trimming: 0 bases; J trimming: 3 bases; junction bases outside the gene matches: 3. The CDR3, as DNA: TGCGCCAGCAGCTTGGCCGGCGGGAGGGACACCGGGGAGCTGTTTTTT. Translated: CASSLAGGRDTGELFF.

This clonotype was recorded a few times. The genes are TRBV30 and TRBJ2-3; weak D call: TRBD2 (6 bases). CDR3 size: 13 residues. Germline CDR1 and CDR2: GTSNPN and SVGIG (reference sequence). Trimming cost V 3 bases and J 0 bases, with 7 bases left between them. The CDR3 DNA follows: TGTGCCTGGAGCAGCGGGAGCACAGATACGCAGTATTTT. It encodes CAWSSGSTDTQYF.

This clonotype was counted only a few times. This chain links TRBV12-3 or TRBV12-4 with TRBJ2-2; 7 bases map to TRBD2. Germline trimming cut 8 bases from V and 4 bases from J; bases unmatched to any gene: 10. This CDR3 is 15 amino acids long. For the CDR3, the DNA is TGTGCCAGCTCTAGGAGGGACTACCCCACCGGGGAGCTGTTTTTT. This codes for CASSRRDYPTGELFF.

This clonotype has more than one count but fewer than ten. This chain joins TRBV5-4 and TRBJ2-4, with 13 bases matching TRBD2. CDR1 and CDR2 from the germline V gene are SGHNT and YYREEE (reference sequence). After removal of 5 bases from V and 0 bases from J, the junction contained 14 bases not matched to a gene. This CDR3 has 20 amino acids. CDR3 protein: CASRPRTSGSRGEAKNIQYF. CDR3 coding DNA: TGTGCCAGCAGGCCAAGGACTAGCGGGAGTAGGGGAGAAGCCAAAAACATTCAGTACTTC. The full variable domain, in which reference TRBV5-4 and TRBJ2-4 provide the parts outside the CDR3, is ETGVTQSPTHLIKTRGQQVTLRCSSQSGHNTVSWYQQALGQGPQFIFQYYREEENGRGNFPPRFSGLQFPNYSSELNVNALELDDSALYLCASRPRTSGSRGEAKNIQYFGAGTRLSVL.

The chain has TRBV5-4 and TRBJ2-7, with TRBD1 matching over 7 bases. V dropped 3 bases and J dropped 2; count of bases not matched to a gene: 8. Germline lookup yields CDR1 SGHNT and CDR2 YYREEE (reference sequence). The CDR3 loop spans 15 amino acids. The CDR3 DNA reads TGTGCCAGCAGCTCGAGGGGGCTAGGGACCTACGAGCAGTACTTC. This translates into CASSSRGLGTYEQYF.

The sample holds many counts of this clonotype. J is TRBJ1-2 and V is TRBV4-3; 9 bases agree with TRBD1. Unmatched junction bases numbered 3, after V lost 2 bases and J lost 8 bases. The CDR3 contains 13 residues. Germline assignment: CDR1 LGHNA and CDR2 YSLEER. CDR3: CASSQHRGQGYTF. The CDR3 DNA reads TGCGCCAGCAGCCAACACAGGGGGCAGGGCTACACCTTC.

This clonotype appeared many times. This chain links TRBV29-1 with TRBJ1-5; the match to TRBD1 covers 11 bases. J was trimmed by 3 bases and V by 7 bases; bases with no gene match: 5. Per germline, CDR1 SQVTM and CDR2 ANQGSEA. The CDR3 runs to 14 residues. The CDR3, as DNA: TGCAGCGCCGGGGACAGGGGGGACAATCAGCCCCAGCATTTT. This sequence encodes CSAGDRGDNQPQHF.

Many counts were recorded for this clonotype. The V and J genes are TRBV7-2 and TRBJ2-1; TRBD2 is a possible D gene (6 bases). Germline CDR1 reads SGHTA; CDR2 reads FQGNSA. Trimming stripped 3 bases from V and 7 bases from J, with 13 bases between. This CDR3 has 14 residues. The CDR3 DNA reads as TGTGCCAGCAGCTTGACGACTAGTATGAATGAGCAGTTCTTC. Amino acids: CASSLTTSMNEQFF.

This clonotype has a count of ten or more. The chain combines TRBV10-3 with TRBJ2-2; the D is unclear. The V end lost 4 bases, the J end lost 0 bases, and 12 bases lay between the germline ends. CDR1 and CDR2 from the germline V gene are ENHRY and SYGVKD. The CDR3 consists of 16 residues. CDR3 loop: CAISVSQVTNTGELFF. The CDR3 DNA reads as TGTGCCATCAGTGTCTCCCAGGTCACGAACACCGGGGAGCTGTTTTTT.

J is TRBJ1-2 and V is TRBV28; possible D gene TRBD1, 6 bases. Trimming left V 5 bases short and J 4 bases short, with 17 bases between. Germline lookup yields CDR1 MDHEN and CDR2 SYDVKM. This CDR3 is 15 amino acids long. The CDR3 spells CASSRSGQTVYGYTF. CDR3 in DNA: TGTGCCAGCAGTCGCTCTGGACAGACCGTCTATGGCTACACCTTC.

The chain recombines TRBV4-1 with TRBJ2-7; D is unclear. The CDR3 sequence is 13 residues long. Trimming shortened V by 1 base and J by 3 bases, and 7 bases separated the two germline ends. Germline V CDR1 and CDR2: MGHRA, YSYEKL. The CDR3 sequence is CASSQGLRYEQYF. For the CDR3, the DNA is TGCGCCAGCAGCCAAGGTTTACGCTACGAGCAGTACTTC.

This clonotype was detected only a few times. V and J are TRBV7-2 and TRBJ2-3, with 12 bases fitting TRBD2. The CDR3 runs to 16 residues. The germline CDR1 and CDR2 sequences are SGHTA and FQGNSA. The V gene end was trimmed by 1 base and the J gene end by 5 bases; junction bases not matched to a gene: 4. Written as DNA, the CDR3 is TGTGCCAGCAGCTTAGGGGTACTAGCGGGAGGAGATACGCAGTATTTT. It yields the protein CASSLGVLAGGDTQYF.

The rearrangement uses TRBV28 and TRBJ2-7; 9 positions match TRBD2. This CDR3 spans 15 amino acids. Germline lookup yields CDR1 MDHEN and CDR2 SYDVKM. The trim removed 5 bases at V and 2 bases at J, leaving 7 bases unmatched. In nucleotides, the CDR3 is TGTGCCAGCAGTCCAGGGGGACTAGCAGCCTACGAGCAGTACTTC. This gives the protein CASSPGGLAAYEQYF.

This clonotype was detected many times. The chain has TRBV20-1 and TRBJ1-5; D is ambiguous. Per the germline V gene, CDR1 is DFQATT and CDR2 is SNEGSKA (reference sequence). The CDR3 runs 14 residues. The V and J ends lost 3 bases and 0 bases respectively, with 9 bases between them. The DNA for the CDR3 is TGCAGTGCTAGTCACGGGCCTAGCAATCAGCCCCAGCATTTT. Amino acid sequence: CSASHGPSNQPQHF.

This clonotype was found a few times. The J gene is TRBJ2-3, the V gene TRBV19; no firm D call. Looked up from germline, CDR1 is LNHDA and CDR2 is SQIVND (reference sequence). This CDR3 has 13 amino acids. V shed 3 bases and J shed 6 bases, with 10 bases lying between them. The CDR3 DNA reads as TGTGCCAGTAGTATTAGAAGGTTTGATACGCAGTATTTT. This encodes CASSIRRFDTQYF.

The chain is built from TRBV7-2 and TRBJ2-1, with D perhaps TRBD2 (5 bases). The V gene's germline CDR1 is SGHTA and CDR2 FQGNSA. The CDR3 totals 17 residues. The V and J ends lost 2 bases and 0 bases respectively, with 14 bases between them. The CDR3 sequence: CASSLSPRRGSYNEQFF. In DNA form, the CDR3 reads TGTGCCAGCAGCTTAAGCCCACGTCGGGGCTCCTACAATGAGCAGTTCTTC.

On this clonotype: This clone may be a read error of a much larger clone one base away. This sequence joins TRBV5-6 and TRBJ2-7; D remains unclear. The V gene's germline CDR1 is SGHDT and CDR2 YYEEEE. The CDR3 is made up of 14 amino acids. The V gene lost 4 bases and the J gene lost 2 bases, with 13 bases spanning the gap. In DNA, the CDR3 is TGTGCCAGCAGCCTTCCCAGGAGACCCTACGAGCAGTACTTC. Translation: CASSLPRRPYEQYF.